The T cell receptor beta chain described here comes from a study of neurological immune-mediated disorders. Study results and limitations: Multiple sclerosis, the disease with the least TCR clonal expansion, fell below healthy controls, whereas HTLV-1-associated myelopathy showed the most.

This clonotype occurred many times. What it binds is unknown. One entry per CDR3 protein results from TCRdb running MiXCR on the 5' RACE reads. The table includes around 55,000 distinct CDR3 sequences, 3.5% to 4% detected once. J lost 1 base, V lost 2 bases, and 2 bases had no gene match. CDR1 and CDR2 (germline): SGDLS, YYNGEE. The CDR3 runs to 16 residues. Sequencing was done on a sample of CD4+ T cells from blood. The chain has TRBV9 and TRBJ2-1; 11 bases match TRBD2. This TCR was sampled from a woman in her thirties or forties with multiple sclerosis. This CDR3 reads CASSVSGGASYNEQFF. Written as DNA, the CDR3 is TGTGCCAGCAGCGTTAGCGGGGGGGCTTCCTACAATGAGCAGTTCTTC.